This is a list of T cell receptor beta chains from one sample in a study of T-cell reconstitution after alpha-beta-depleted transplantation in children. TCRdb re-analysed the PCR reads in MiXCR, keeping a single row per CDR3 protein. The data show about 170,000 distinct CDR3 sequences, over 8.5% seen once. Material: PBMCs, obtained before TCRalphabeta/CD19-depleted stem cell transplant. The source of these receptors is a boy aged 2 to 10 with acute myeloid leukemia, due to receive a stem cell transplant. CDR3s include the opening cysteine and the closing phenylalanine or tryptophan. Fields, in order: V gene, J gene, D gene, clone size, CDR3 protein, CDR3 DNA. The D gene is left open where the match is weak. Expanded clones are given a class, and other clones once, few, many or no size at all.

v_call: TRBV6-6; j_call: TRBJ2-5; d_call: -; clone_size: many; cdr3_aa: CASRAPQETQYF; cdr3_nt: TGTGCCAGCAGAGCCCCGCAAGAGACCCAGTACTTC
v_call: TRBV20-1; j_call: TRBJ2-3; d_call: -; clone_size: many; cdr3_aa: CSARGGLSTDTQYF; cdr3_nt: TGCAGTGCTAGGGGAGGCCTTAGCACAGATACGCAGTATTTT
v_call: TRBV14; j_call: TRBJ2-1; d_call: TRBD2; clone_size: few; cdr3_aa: CASSQDREGKKRGADNEQFF; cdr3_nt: TGTGCCAGCAGCCAAGATCGAGAGGGAAAGAAGCGGGGGGCCGACAATGAGCAGTTCTTC
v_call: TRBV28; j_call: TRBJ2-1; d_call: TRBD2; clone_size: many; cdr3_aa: CASSLGLALYNEQFF; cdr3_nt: TGTGCCAGCAGTTTAGGACTAGCCCTCTACAATGAGCAGTTCTTC
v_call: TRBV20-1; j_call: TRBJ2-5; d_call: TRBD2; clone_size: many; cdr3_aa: CSAAPTSGGQETQYF; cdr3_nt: TGCAGTGCCGCCCCTACTAGCGGGGGTCAAGAGACCCAGTACTTC
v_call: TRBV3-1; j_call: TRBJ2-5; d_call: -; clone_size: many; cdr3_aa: CASSQDARAAGPQYF; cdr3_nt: TGTGCCAGCAGCCAAGACGCCCGGGCGGCGGGGCCCCAGTACTTC
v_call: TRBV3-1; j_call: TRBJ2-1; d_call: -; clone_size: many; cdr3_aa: CASSYAGGSSYNEQFF; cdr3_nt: TGTGCCAGCAGCTACGCTGGGGGTAGCTCCTACAATGAGCAGTTCTTC
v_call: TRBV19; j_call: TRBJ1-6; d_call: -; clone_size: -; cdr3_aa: CASSSRNSPLHF; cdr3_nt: TGTGCCAGTAGTAGCCGTAATTCACCCCTCCACTTT
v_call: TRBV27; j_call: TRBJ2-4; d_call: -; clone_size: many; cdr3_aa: CASSPQSPGFLAKNIQYF; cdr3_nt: TGTGCCAGCAGTCCCCAATCCCCGGGGTTTCTAGCCAAAAACATTCAGTACTTC
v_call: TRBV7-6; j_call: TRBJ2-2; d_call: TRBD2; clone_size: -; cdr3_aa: CASSPNIPGTTLGTTGELFF; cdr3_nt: TGTGCCAGCAGCCCAAATATTCCCGGGACTACCCTGGGGACCACCGGGGAGCTGTTTTTT
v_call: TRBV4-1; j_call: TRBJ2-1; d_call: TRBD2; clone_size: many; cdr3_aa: CASSQDVVAGASYNEQFF; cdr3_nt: TGCGCCAGCAGCCAAGATGTGGTAGCGGGAGCTTCCTACAATGAGCAGTTCTTC
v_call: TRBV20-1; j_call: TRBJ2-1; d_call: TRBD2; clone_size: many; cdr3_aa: CSASRRGDEQFF; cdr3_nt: TGCAGTGCTAGTCGACGGGGGGACGAGCAGTTCTTC
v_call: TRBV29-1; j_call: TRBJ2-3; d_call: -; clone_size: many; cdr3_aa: CSTRAPSRADTQYF; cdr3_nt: TGCAGCACGCGGGCACCCTCACGCGCAGATACGCAGTATTTT
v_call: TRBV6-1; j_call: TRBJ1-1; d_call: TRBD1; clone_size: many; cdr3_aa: CASSPTRATGGNTEAFF; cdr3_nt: TGTGCCAGCAGTCCTACCCGGGCCACAGGGGGGAACACTGAAGCTTTCTTT
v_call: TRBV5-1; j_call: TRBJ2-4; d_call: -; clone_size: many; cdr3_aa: CASSPPDRAKNIQYF; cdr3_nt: TGCGCCAGCAGCCCACCCGACAGGGCCAAAAACATTCAGTACTTC
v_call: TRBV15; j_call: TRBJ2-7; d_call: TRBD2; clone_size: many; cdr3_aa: CATSRGLAGVNSYEQYF; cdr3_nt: TGTGCCACCAGCAGAGGACTAGCGGGAGTTAACTCCTACGAGCAGTACTTC
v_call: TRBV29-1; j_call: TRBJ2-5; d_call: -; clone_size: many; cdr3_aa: CSVVTRGRETQYF; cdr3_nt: TGCAGCGTTGTTACCCGGGGGCGCGAGACCCAGTACTTC
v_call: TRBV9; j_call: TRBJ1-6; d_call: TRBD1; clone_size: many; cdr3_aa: CASSGDRGNSPLHF; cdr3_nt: TGTGCCAGCAGCGGTGACAGGGGCAATTCACCCCTCCACTTT
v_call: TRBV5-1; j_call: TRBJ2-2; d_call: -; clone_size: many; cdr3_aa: CASSLVDGELFF; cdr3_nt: TGCGCCAGCAGCTTGGTTGACGGGGAGCTGTTTTTT
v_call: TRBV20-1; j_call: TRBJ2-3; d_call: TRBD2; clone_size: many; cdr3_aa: CSARPAGGPDTQYF; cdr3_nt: TGCAGCGCTCGCCCAGCGGGAGGGCCAGATACGCAGTATTTT
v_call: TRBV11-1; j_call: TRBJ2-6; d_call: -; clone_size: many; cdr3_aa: CASSQMGAGANVLTF; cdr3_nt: TGTGCCAGCAGCCAGATGGGTGCTGGGGCCAACGTCCTGACTTTC
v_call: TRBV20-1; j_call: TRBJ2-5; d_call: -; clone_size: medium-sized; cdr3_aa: CSARVMTTPGETQYF; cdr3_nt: TGCAGTGCTAGAGTAATGACTACCCCCGGGGAGACCCAGTACTTC
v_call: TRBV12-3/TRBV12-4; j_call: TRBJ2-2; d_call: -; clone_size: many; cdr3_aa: CASSFFPNTGELFF; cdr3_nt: TGTGCCAGCAGTTTTTTCCCGAACACCGGGGAGCTGTTTTTT
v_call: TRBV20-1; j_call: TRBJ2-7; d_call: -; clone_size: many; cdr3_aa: CSARSRGHYEQYF; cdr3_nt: TGCAGTGCTAGGTCTCGAGGGCATTACGAGCAGTACTTC
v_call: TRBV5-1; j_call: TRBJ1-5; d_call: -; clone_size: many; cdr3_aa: CASSPHGRGNQPQHF; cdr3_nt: TGCGCCAGCAGCCCGCACGGGAGGGGGAATCAGCCCCAGCATTTT
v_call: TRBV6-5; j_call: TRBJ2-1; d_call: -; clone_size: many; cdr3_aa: CASSYSIDYNEQFF; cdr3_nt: TGTGCCAGCAGTTACTCGATAGACTACAATGAGCAGTTCTTC
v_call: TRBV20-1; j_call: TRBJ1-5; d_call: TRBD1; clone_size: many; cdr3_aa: CSARALYTGQGNQPQHF; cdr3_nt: TGCAGTGCTAGAGCCCTGTATACCGGACAGGGCAATCAGCCCCAGCATTTT
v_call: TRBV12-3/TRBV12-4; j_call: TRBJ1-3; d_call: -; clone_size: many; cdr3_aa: CASHRDPSGNTIYF; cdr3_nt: TGTGCCAGTCACAGAGACCCCTCTGGAAACACCATATATTTT
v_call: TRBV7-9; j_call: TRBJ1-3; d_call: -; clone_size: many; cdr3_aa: CASRGYEGISGNTIYF; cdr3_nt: TGTGCCAGCAGGGGATACGAGGGGATCTCTGGAAACACCATATATTTT
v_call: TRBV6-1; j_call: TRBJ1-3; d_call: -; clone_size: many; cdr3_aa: CASTPSPKRDTIYF; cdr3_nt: TGTGCCAGCACGCCCAGTCCCAAACGCGACACCATATATTTT
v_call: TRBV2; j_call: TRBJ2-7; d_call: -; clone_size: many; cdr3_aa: CASSEALWSYEQYF; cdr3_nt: TGTGCCAGCAGTGAAGCGCTTTGGTCTTACGAGCAGTACTTC
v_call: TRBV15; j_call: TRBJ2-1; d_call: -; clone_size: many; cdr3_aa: CATSRDGTSSSYNEQFF; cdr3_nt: TGTGCCACCAGCAGAGACGGGACCTCGAGCTCCTACAATGAGCAGTTCTTC
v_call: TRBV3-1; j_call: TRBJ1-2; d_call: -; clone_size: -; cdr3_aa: CASSQVGEDSYGDTF; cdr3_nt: TGTGCCAGCAGCCAAGTCGGGGAAGATAGCTATGGCGACACCTTC
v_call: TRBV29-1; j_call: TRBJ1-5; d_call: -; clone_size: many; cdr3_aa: CSVEAGVNQPQHF; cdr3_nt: TGCAGCGTTGAAGCTGGGGTCAATCAGCCCCAGCATTTT
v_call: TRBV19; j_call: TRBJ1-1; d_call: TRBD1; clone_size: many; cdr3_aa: CAALNRGDTEAFF; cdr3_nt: TGTGCCGCCTTAAACAGGGGGGACACTGAAGCTTTCTTT
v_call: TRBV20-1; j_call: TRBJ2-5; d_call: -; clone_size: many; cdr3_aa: CSAKTVLYQETQYF; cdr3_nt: TGCAGTGCCAAGACAGTGCTGTACCAAGAGACCCAGTACTTC
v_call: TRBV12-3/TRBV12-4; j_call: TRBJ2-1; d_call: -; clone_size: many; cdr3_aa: CASSLGRKWLFF; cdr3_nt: TGTGCCAGCAGTTTAGGGAGAAAGTGGTTGTTCTTC
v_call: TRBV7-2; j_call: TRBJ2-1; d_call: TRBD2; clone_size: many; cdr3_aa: CASSFSLREYEQFF; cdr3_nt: TGTGCCAGCAGCTTTAGTTTGCGGGAGTATGAGCAGTTCTTC
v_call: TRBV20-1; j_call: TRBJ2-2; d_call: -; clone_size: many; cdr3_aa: CSAVGRGQAGELFF; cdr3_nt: TGCAGTGCTGTGGGCCGGGGGCAGGCCGGGGAGCTGTTTTTT
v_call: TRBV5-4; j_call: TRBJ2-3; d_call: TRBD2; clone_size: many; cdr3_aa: CASSPRGGWTDTQYF; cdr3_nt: TGTGCCAGCAGCCCCCGGGGGGGCTGGACAGATACGCAGTATTTT
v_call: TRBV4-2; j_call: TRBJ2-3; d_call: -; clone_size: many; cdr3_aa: CASSPLAWLAGDTQYF; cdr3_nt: TGTGCCAGCAGCCCTCTCGCGTGGCTAGCCGGAGATACGCAGTATTTT
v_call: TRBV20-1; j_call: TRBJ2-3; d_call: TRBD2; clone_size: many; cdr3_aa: CSATSPSGGAGDTQYF; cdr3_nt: TGCAGTGCTACCTCACCAAGCGGGGGGGCGGGAGATACGCAGTATTTT
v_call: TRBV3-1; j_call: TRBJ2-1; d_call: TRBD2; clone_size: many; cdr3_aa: CASTTLLGGRYNEQFF; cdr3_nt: TGTGCCAGCACCACTCTTCTCGGCGGGAGATACAATGAGCAGTTCTTC
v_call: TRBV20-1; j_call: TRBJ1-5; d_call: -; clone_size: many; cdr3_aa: CSASYSNQPQHF; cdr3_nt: TGCAGTGCTTCGTATAGCAATCAGCCCCAGCATTTT
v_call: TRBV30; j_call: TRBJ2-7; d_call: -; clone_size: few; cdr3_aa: CAWSVTGHYEQYF; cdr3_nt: TGTGCCTGGAGTGTTACAGGGCACTACGAGCAGTACTTC
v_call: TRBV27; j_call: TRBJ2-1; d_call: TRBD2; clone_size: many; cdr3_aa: CASSSLTSGGVF; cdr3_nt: TGTGCCAGCAGTTCCCTCACTAGCGGGGGTGTCTTC
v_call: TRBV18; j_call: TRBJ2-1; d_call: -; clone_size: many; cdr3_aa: CASSPLSGFGNEQFF; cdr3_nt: TGTGCCAGCTCACCACTTTCAGGGTTCGGCAATGAGCAGTTCTTC
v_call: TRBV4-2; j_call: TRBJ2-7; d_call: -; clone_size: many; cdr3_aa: CASSQVGGTYEQYF; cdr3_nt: TGTGCCAGCAGCCAAGTTGGGGGCACCTACGAGCAGTACTTC
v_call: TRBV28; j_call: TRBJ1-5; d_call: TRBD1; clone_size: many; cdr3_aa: CASSAPGTGVNQPQHF; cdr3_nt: TGTGCCAGCAGTGCTCCCGGGACAGGGGTTAATCAGCCCCAGCATTTT
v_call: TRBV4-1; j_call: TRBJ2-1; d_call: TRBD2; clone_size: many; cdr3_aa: CASSPLAGGWDEQFF; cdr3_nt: TGCGCCAGCAGCCCGCTAGCGGGGGGGTGGGATGAGCAGTTCTTC
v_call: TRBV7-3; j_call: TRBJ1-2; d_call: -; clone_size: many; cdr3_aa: CASSSRNIYGYTF; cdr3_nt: TGTGCCAGCAGCTCGCGAAATATCTATGGCTACACCTTC
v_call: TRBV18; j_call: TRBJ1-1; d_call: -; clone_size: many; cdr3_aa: CASSPDGYTEAFF; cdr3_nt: TGTGCCAGCTCACCGGACGGCTACACTGAAGCTTTCTTT
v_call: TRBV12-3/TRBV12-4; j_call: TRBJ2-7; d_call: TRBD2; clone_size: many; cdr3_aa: CASSLVAGEDEQYF; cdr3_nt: TGTGCCAGCAGTTTAGTGGCGGGAGAGGACGAGCAGTACTTC
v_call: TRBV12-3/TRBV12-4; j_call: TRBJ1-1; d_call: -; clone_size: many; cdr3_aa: CASSFLRRGRTEAFF; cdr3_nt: TGTGCCAGCAGTTTCTTGCGCCGGGGCAGAACTGAAGCTTTCTTT
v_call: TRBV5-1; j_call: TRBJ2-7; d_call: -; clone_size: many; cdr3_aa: CASSSGQASTYEQYF; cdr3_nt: TGCGCCAGCAGCTCCGGACAAGCTTCGACCTACGAGCAGTACTTC